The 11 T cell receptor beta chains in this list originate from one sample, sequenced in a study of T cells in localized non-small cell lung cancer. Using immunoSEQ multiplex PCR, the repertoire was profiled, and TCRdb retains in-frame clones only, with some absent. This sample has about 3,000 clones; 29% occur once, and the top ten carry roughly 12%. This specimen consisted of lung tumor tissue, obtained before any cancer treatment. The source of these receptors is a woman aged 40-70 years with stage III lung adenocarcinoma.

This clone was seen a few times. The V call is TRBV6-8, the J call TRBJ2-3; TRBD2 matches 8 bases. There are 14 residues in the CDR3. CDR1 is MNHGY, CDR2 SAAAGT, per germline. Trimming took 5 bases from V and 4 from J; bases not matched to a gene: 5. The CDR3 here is CASSAGLVPDTQYF. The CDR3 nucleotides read TGTGCCAGCAGTGCGGGACTAGTCCCAGATACGCAGTATTTT.

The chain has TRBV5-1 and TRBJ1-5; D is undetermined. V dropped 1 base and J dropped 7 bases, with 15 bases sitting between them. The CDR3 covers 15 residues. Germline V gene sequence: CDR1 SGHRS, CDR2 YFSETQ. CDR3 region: CASSLSWGGGQPQHF. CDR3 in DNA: TGCGCCAGCAGCTTGTCGTGGGGAGGCGGGCAGCCCCAGCATTTT. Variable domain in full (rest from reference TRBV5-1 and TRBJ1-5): KAGVTQTPRYLIKTRGQQVTLSCSPISGHRSVSWYQQTPGQGLQFLFEYFSETQRNKGNFPGRFSGRQFSNSRSEMNVSTLELGDSALYLCASSLSWGGGQPQHFGDGTRLSIL.

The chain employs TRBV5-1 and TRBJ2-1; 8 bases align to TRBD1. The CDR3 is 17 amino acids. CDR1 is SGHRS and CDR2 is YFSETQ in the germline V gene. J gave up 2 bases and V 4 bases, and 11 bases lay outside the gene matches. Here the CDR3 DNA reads TGCGCCAGCAGCGTGGAATTGACAGGGGTTACCTACAATGAGCAGTTCTTC. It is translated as CASSVELTGVTYNEQFF. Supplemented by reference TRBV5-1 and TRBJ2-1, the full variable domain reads KAGVTQTPRYLIKTRGQQVTLSCSPISGHRSVSWYQQTPGQGLQFLFEYFSETQRNKGNFPGRFSGRQFSNSRSEMNVSTLELGDSALYLCASSVELTGVTYNEQFFGPGTRLTVL.

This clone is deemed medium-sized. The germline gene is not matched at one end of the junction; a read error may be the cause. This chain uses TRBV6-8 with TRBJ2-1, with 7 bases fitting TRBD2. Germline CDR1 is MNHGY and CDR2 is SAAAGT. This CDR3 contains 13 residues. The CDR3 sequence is CASSDSASGEQFF. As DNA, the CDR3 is TGTGCCAGCAGTGACTCTGCTAGCGGAGAGCAGTTCTTC.

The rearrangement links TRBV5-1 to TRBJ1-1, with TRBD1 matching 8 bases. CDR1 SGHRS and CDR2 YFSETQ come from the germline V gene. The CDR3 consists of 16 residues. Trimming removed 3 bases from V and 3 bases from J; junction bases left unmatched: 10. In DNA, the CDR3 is TGCGCCAGCAGCTGGTATTCCGGGACAGGCGACACTGAAGCTTTCTTT. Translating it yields CASSWYSGTGDTEAFF.

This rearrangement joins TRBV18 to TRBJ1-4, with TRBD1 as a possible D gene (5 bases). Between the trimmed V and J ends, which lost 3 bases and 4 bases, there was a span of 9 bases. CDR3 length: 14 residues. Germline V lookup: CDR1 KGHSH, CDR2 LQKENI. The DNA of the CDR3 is TGTGCCAGCTCACCGGGAAGGGGTAATGAAAAACTGTTTTTT. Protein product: CASSPGRGNEKLFF.

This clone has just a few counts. The CDR3 reads CASSSLDTEAFF. The CDR3 nucleotides read TGTGCCAGCAGCTCACTAGACACTGAAGCTTTCTTT. The chain couples TRBV2 to TRBJ1-1; D is uncertain. The V gene lost 6 bases and the J gene lost 3 bases, with 8 bases spanning the gap. Germline lookup yields CDR1 SNHLY and CDR2 FYNNEI. The CDR3 sequence is 12 residues long. Full variable domain (rest looked up from reference TRBV2 and TRBJ1-1): EPEVTQTPSHQVTQMGQEVILRCVPISNHLYFYWYRQILGQKVEFLVSFYNNEISEKSEIFDDQFSVERPDGSNFTLKIRSTKLEDSAMYFCASSSLDTEAFFGQGTRLTVV.

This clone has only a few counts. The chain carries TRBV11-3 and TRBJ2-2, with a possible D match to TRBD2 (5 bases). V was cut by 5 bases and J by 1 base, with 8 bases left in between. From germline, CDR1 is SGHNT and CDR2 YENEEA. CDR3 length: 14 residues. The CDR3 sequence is CASSVAGNTGELFF. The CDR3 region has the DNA TGTGCCAGCAGCGTGGCGGGGAACACCGGGGAGCTGTTTTTT.

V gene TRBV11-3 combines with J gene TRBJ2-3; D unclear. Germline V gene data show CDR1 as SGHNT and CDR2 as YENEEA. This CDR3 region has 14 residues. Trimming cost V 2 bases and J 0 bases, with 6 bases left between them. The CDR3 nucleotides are TGTGCCAGCAGCTTATCCCCAAGCACAGATACGCAGTATTTT. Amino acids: CASSLSPSTDTQYF. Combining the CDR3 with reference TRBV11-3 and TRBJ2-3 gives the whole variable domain EAGVVQSPRYKIIEKKQPVAFWCNPISGHNTLYWYLQNLGQGPELLIRYENEEAVDDSQLPKDRFSAERLKGVDSTLKIQPAELGDSAVYLCASSLSPSTDTQYFGPGTRLTVL.

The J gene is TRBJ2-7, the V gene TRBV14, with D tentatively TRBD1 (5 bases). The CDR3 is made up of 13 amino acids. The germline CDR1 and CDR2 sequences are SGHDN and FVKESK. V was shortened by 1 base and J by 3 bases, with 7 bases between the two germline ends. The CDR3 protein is CASSQVRGYEQYF. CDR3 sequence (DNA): TGTGCCAGCAGCCAAGTTAGGGGCTACGAGCAGTACTTC.

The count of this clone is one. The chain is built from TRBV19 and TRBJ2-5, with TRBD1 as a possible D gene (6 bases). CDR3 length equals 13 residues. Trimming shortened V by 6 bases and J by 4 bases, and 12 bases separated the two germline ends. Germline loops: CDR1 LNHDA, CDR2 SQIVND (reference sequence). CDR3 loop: CASSSTGRETQYF. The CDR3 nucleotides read TGTGCCAGTAGCTCGACAGGCCGAGAGACCCAGTACTTC.